The subject of this entry is one T cell receptor (beta chain). The antigen is not known. The data were produced by immunoSEQ multiplex PCR, yet TCRdb's version contains in-frame clones alone and is incomplete. The sample holds approximately 82,000 clones, approximately 95% seen once. The data originate from a study of cytomegalovirus exposure and HLA in healthy donors. Findings and caveats of the study: The study listed 150 to 200 cytomegalovirus-associated TCR beta chains. Reports indicated that the classifier achieved high specificity and sensitivity in diagnosing cytomegalovirus status. Within the 120 or so validation repertoires, first-cohort TCR clusters tended to co-occur, according to a later analysis. Confirmation in vitro established that a few CMV-associated chains were specific for CMV antigens.

The CDR3 consists of 15 residues. The junction had 5 bases not matched to a gene; V was cut back by 1 base and J by 2 bases. Per germline, CDR1 LGHNA and CDR2 YSLEER. This TCR was recovered from a woman aged 18-29 years in good health and CMV-seronegative. This chain links TRBV4-3 with TRBJ2-7, with 7 bases that match TRBD1. Sequencing used PBMCs. CDR3 sequence reads: CASSQGSGGAYEQYF. The CDR3, as DNA: TGCGCCAGCAGCCAAGGTTCAGGGGGAGCCTACGAGCAGTACTTC.